This T cell receptor (beta chain) was recovered during a study of blood T cell repertoires in COVID-19. Profiled with immunoSEQ multiplex PCR; TCRdb holds only in-frame clones, not every one. The sample gives 230,000 or so clones, about 80% of which show up once; 4.4% is in the top ten. The CDR3 covers 15 residues. Germline-derived CDR1 and CDR2 are SNHLY and FYNNEI. The V end lost 6 bases, the J end lost 8 bases, and 17 bases lay between the germline ends. Input material: peripheral blood. The sequence was collected from a man aged 50-60 years with active or convalescent COVID-19. The J gene is TRBJ1-6, the V gene TRBV2, with D possibly matching TRBD1 (6 bases). CDR3 protein: CASRPELRGYSPLHF. DNA of the CDR3: TGTGCCAGCAGACCCGAATTGAGGGGGTATTCACCCCTCCACTTT.